A single sample gave rise to the 11 T cell receptor beta chains below, sequenced in a study of shared clonotypes between healthy human individuals. Clones were read by immunoSEQ multiplex PCR, and TCRdb kept only the in-frame ones, dropping some. The table has millions of clones, roughly 95% seen once; the top ten hold about 0.13%. Sequenced sample: naive CD4+ T cells sorted from blood. Subset meaning: CD45RA+ positively selected. These receptors were collected from a man younger than 35 in good health.

CDR3 loop: CASSISDRGSYEQYF. CDR3 sequence (DNA): TGTGCCAGTAGTATTAGTGACAGGGGTTCCTACGAGCAGTACTTC. This rearrangement joins TRBV19 to TRBJ2-7; 8 bases are shared with TRBD1. This CDR3 is 15 amino acids long. Germline CDR1 reads LNHDA; CDR2 reads SQIVND (reference sequence). Trimming cost V 3 bases and J 1 base; bases outside gene matches: 5.

This sequence joins TRBV11-3 and TRBJ2-2; the D gene is possibly TRBD1 (5 bases). The CDR3 runs to 15 residues. CDR1 and CDR2 (germline): SGHNT, YENEEA. Trimming cost V 5 bases and J 4 bases, with 14 bases left between them. The CDR3 DNA follows: TGTGCCAGCAGCACCCAAGGGGCTGGCACCGGGGAGCTGTTTTTT. This encodes CASSTQGAGTGELFF.

The count of this clone is one. This rearrangement joins TRBV19 to TRBJ2-5, with 9 bases aligning to TRBD1. The germline V gene encodes CDR1 LNHDA and CDR2 SQIVND (reference sequence). V gave up 10 bases and J gave up 5 bases; unmatched junction bases: 11. The CDR3 has 14 residues. The CDR3 here is CATRDRDQGETQYF. CDR3 DNA sequence: TGTGCCACTCGGGACAGGGATCAGGGGGAGACCCAGTACTTC.

The sample holds one count of this clone. The chain combines TRBV27 with TRBJ1-6; D is undetermined. CDR1 and CDR2 (germline): MNHEY, SMNVEV (reference sequence). V shed 4 bases and J shed 2 bases, with 9 bases lying between them. This CDR3 region has 15 residues. The CDR3, as DNA: TGTGCCAGCAGTTGGCACACCCCCTATAATTCACCCCTCCACTTT. It codes for CASSWHTPYNSPLHF.

V gene TRBV5-6 combines with J gene TRBJ2-2; no definite D call. Per the germline V gene, CDR1 is SGHDT and CDR2 is YYEEEE. This CDR3 has 15 amino acids. V shed 2 bases and J shed 4 bases, with 12 bases lying between them. The CDR3, as DNA: TGTGCCAGCAGCTTAACCGGGCAACTCACCGGGGAGCTGTTTTTT. Its translation is CASSLTGQLTGELFF.

The chain couples TRBV29-1 to TRBJ2-3; a possible D gene is TRBD2 (5 bases). In germline, CDR1 is SQVTM, CDR2 ANQGSEA. Trimming took 1 base from V and 2 from J, leaving 10 bases between them. The CDR3 is made up of 14 amino acids. The CDR3 DNA reads TGCAGCGTTGAAGTGGGAGCCCTCACAGATACGCAGTATTTT. Protein: CSVEVGALTDTQYF.

The V and J genes are TRBV5-4 and TRBJ1-1, with no clear D. CDR1 SGHNT and CDR2 YYREEE come from the germline V gene (reference sequence). Trimming removed 4 bases at V and 3 bases at J, with 13 bases between. The CDR3 length is 14 residues. The CDR3 sequence: CASSIDGLDTEAFF. DNA for the CDR3: TGTGCCAGCAGCATTGATGGACTGGACACTGAAGCTTTCTTT.

This chain uses TRBV4-3 with TRBJ2-6; 8 bases agree with TRBD2. The CDR3 extends over 17 amino acids. With 4 bases clipped from V and 2 bases from J, the junction kept 7 bases outside the gene matches. The germline V gene has CDR1 LGHNA and CDR2 YSLEER. The CDR3 region has the DNA TGCGCCAGCAGCCCAAGGGGACTAGAGGCTGGGGCCAACGTCCTGACTTTC. Protein product: CASSPRGLEAGANVLTF.

The chain employs TRBV7-9 and TRBJ2-1; TRBD1 is a possible D gene (6 bases). The germline V gene has CDR1 SEHNR and CDR2 FQNEAQ (reference sequence). This CDR3 comprises 15 residues. Trimming shortened V by 5 bases and J by 5 bases, and 16 bases separated the two germline ends. The CDR3 DNA reads as TGTGCCAGCAGCCCGATGGGGACAATCCACAATGAGCAGTTCTTC. Amino acids: CASSPMGTIHNEQFF.

The chain has TRBV28 and TRBJ2-7; 8 nucleotides match TRBD1. V lost 2 bases to trimming and J lost 1 base; unmatched junction nucleotides: 4. Germline assignment: CDR1 MDHEN and CDR2 SYDVKM. This CDR3 has 15 amino acids. CDR3 coding DNA: TGTGCCAGCAGTTTAACAGGGGGTGTTTCCTACGAGCAGTACTTC. Encoded protein: CASSLTGGVSYEQYF.

This chain connects TRBV4-2 to TRBJ2-5; maybe TRBD2 (6 bases). The CDR3 consists of 17 residues. Deletions cut 4 bases from V and 2 bases from J, with 20 bases between. Germline-derived CDR1 and CDR2 are LGHNA and YNFKEQ. This chain's CDR3 is CASSRGARGGDQETQYF. CDR3 nucleotides: TGTGCCAGCAGCCGGGGAGCTCGGGGAGGAGATCAAGAGACCCAGTACTTC.